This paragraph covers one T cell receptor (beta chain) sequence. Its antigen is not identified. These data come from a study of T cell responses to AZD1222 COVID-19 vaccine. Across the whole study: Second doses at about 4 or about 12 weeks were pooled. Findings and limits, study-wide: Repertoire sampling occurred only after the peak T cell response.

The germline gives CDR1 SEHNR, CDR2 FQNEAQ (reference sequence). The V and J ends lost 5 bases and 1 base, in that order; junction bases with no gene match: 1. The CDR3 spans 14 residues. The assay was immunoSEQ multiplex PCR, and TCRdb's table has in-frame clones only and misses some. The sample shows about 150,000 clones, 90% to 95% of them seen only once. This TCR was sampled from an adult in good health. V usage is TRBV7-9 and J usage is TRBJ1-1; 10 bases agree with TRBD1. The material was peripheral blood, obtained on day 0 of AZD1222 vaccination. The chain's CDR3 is CASSRDRGNTEAFF. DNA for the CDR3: TGTGCCAGCAGCCGGGACAGGGGGAACACTGAAGCTTTCTTT.